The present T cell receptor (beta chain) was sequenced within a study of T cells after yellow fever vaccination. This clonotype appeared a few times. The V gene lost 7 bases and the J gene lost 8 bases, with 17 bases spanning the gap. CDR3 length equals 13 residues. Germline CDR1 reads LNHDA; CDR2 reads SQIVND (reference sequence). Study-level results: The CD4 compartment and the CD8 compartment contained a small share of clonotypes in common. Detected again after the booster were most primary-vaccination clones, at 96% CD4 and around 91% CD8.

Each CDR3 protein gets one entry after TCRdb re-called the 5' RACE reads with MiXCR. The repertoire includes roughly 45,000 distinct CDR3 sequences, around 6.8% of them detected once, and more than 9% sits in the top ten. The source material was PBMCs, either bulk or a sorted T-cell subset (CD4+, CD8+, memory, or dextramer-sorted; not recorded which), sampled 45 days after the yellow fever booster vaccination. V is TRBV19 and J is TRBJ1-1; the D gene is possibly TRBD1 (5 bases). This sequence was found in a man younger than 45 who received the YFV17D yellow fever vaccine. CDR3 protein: CASTVATGLEAFF. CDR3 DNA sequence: TGTGCCAGTACCGTGGCCACAGGATTAGAAGCTTTCTTT.